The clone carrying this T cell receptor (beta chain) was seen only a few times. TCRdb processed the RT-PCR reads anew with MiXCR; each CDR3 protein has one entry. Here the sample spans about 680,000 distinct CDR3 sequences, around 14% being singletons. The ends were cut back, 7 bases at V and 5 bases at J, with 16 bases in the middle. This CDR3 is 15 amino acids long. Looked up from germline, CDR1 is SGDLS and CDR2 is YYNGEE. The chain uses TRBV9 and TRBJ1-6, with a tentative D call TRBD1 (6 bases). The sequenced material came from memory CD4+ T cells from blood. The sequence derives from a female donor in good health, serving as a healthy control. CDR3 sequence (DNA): TGTGCCAGCTCACCCCTCGGACAGAATAATTCACCCCTCCACTTT. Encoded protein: CASSPLGQNNSPLHF.